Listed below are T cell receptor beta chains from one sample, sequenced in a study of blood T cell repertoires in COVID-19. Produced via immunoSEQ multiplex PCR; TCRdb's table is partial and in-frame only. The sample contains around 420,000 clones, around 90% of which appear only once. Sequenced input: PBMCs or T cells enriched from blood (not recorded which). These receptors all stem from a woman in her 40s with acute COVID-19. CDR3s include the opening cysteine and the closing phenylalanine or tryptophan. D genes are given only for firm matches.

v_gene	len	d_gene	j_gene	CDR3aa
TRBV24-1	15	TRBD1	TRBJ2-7	CATSDAGTASYEQYF
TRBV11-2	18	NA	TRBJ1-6	CASSAEAGFSSYNSPLHF
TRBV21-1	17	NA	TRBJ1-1	CASSKYRDRIMNTEAFF
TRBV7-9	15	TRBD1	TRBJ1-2	CASSQGQGGNYGYTF
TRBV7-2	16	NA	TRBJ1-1	CASSLAVGGLNTEAFF
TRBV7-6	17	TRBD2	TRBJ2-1	CASSLGVLRGGRNEQFF
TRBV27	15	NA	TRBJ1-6	CASSFGGAWGVPLHF
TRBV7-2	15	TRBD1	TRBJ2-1	CASRGGQGSYNEQFF
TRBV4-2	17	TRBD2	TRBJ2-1	CASSQASSGGAYNEQFF
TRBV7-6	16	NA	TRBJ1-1	CASSPRGSSMNTEAFF
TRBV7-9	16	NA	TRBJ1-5	CASSLGPRGSHQPQHF
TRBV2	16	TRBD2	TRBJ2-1	CASSTGTSGSYNEQFF
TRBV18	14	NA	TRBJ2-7	CASSPGRGSYEQYF
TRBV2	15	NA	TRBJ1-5	CASSRTLDSYQPQHF
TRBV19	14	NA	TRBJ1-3	CASSIQGTGNTIYF
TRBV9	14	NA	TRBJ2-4	CASSVDGGANIQYF
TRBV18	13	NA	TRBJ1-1	CAGRQASTTEAFF
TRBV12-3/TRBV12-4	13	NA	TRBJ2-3	CASSPDTTDTQYF
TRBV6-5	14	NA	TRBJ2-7	CASSYGQDISEQYF
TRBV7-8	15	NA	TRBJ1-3	CASSPHMSSGNTIYF
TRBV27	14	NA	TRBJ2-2	CASSRDRNTGELFF
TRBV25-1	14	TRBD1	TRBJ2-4	CDSQGAGAKNIQYF
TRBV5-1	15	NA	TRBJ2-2	CASSLESGNTGELFF
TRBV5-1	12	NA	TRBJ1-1	CASSSQNTEAFF
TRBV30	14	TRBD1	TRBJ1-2	CAWTRTGGAEGYTF
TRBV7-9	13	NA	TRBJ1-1	CASRPLRGTEAFF
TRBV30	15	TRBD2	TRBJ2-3	CAWSVTSGGLGTQYF
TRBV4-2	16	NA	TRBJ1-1	CASSRNLRGANTEAFF
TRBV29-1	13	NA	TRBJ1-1	CSVLRLRTTEAFF
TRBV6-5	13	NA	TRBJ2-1	CASMRGRDSEQFF
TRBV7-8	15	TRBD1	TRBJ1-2	CASSFIVQGPYGYTF
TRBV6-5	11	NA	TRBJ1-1	CASVYRAEAFF
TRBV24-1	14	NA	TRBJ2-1	CATSDSSGSNEQFF
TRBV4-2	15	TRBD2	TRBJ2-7	CASSQVPSGGSEQYF
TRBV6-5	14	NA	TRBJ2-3	CASTRAYGSDTQYF
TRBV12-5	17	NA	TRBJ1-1	CASGFNLLQGENTEAFF
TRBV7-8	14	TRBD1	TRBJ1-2	CASSQRTGGDGYTF
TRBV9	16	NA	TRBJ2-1	CASSRPGMASYNEQFF
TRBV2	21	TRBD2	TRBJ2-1	CASRNQNINLAGGHHYNEQFF